This note documents a single TCR beta chain sequence. Its antigen is not known. The data stem from a study of graft-versus-host responses after intestinal transplantation. For the study at large: In this cohort, recipients had multivisceral, liver-intestinal, or isolated intestinal transplants. Tacrolimus plus steroids were given to all recipients for roughly three years, preceded by anti-thymocyte globulin induction. Study-wide points: The recipient marrow held GvH clones, and some of them showed up first in ileum or blood. Early post-transplant HvG declines tracked with peak circulating GvH clone levels.

Clones were sequenced by immunoSEQ multiplex PCR, and TCRdb holds only the in-frame ones, with some missing. The table records about 70,000 clones, about 94% of them present only once. The V gene end was trimmed by 0 bases and the J gene end by 2 bases; junction bases not matched to a gene: 7. This CDR3 region has 16 residues. The germline V gene encodes CDR1 MNHEY and CDR2 SVGAGI. V gene TRBV6-5 combines with J gene TRBJ2-7; 7 bases align to TRBD1. The sequence came from a human donor who received an intestinal transplant. This sample comprised unstimulated CD8+ T cells sorted from spleen or lymph node cells, obtained before intestinal transplant. The CDR3 DNA is TGTGCCAGCAGTTACTCTAGGGGGCTTCCCCCCTACGAGCAGTACTTC. Protein product: CASSYSRGLPPYEQYF.